The 13 T cell receptor beta chains given below trace back to one sample, sequenced in a study of response to subunit inactivated influenza vaccine (dated by TCRdb to 2017 to 2018). The method behind the library was RT-PCR. The data were produced on an Illumina HiSeq 2500. TCRdb's own reprocessing of the public reads used fastp at Q25 and MiXCR and kept productive beta chains. Rows merge per CDR3 protein into single entries with the most common DNA and genes. Within this sample are about 310,000 distinct CDR3 sequences, with 21% of them counted one time only. Roughly a tenth of the sample is held by the ten biggest clonotypes. The specimen comprised PBMCs from blood, sampled approximately 20 months after vaccination. The receptors derive from a man between 50 and 75 years old who received an inactivated influenza vaccine. Donor details come from another sample of the same person, matched by shared clones.

The V call is TRBV19, the J call TRBJ1-6; a weak D match, TRBD1 (6 bases). Germline lookup yields CDR1 LNHDA and CDR2 SQIVND (reference sequence). The CDR3 length is 16 residues. V lost 7 bases and J 7 bases, leaving 20 bases between the germline ends. The CDR3 sequence: CASTHRATGGNSPLHF. CDR3 DNA sequence: TGTGCCAGTACCCACAGGGCTACAGGCGGGAATTCACCCCTCCACTTT.

This clonotype has only a few counts. V and J are TRBV4-3 and TRBJ1-1; D unresolved. Deletions cut 0 bases from V and 0 bases from J, with 8 bases between. From germline, CDR1 is LGHNA and CDR2 YSLEER. The length of the CDR3 is 15 residues. CDR3 sequence reads: CASSQDPGVNTEAFF. The CDR3, as DNA: TGCGCCAGCAGCCAAGACCCCGGGGTGAACACTGAAGCTTTCTTT.

This chain links TRBV28 with TRBJ1-2, with a weak D call TRBD1 (5 bases). CDR1 is MDHEN, CDR2 SYDVKM, per germline. CDR3 length: 14 amino acids. V was shortened by 5 bases and J by 8 bases, with 18 bases between the two germline ends. CDR3 sequence: CASSGDATSAGYTF. Here the CDR3 DNA reads TGTGCCAGCAGTGGGGACGCAACTTCAGCGGGCTACACCTTC.

This clonotype showed up many times. This chain connects TRBV5-6 to TRBJ2-3; 9 bases are shared with TRBD2. After removal of 4 bases from V and 5 bases from J, the junction contained 5 bases not matched to a gene. The CDR3 is 14 amino acids. Germline CDR1 and CDR2: SGHDT and YYEEEE. In DNA form, the CDR3 reads TGTGCCAGCAGCCCGTGGACTAGCGAAGATACGCAGTATTTT. Residues: CASSPWTSEDTQYF. The whole variable domain, remainder taken from reference TRBV5-6 and TRBJ2-3, is DAGVTQSPTHLIKTRGQQVTLRCSPKSGHDTVSWYQQALGQGPQFIFQYYEEEERQRGNFPDRFSGHQFPNYSSELNVNALLLGDSALYLCASSPWTSEDTQYFGPGTRLTVL.

This clonotype was found many times. The CDR3: CASGKDPYEQYF. Written as DNA, the CDR3 is TGCGCCAGCGGCAAGGACCCCTACGAGCAGTACTTC. This rearrangement joins TRBV5-1 to TRBJ2-7; D gene uncertain. The V end lost 7 bases, the J end lost 2 bases, and 10 bases lay between the germline ends. CDR1 is SGHRS, CDR2 YFSETQ, per germline. The length of the CDR3 is 12 residues.

The rearrangement uses TRBV7-9 and TRBJ1-2; 10 bases are a match to TRBD1. The CDR3 loop spans 15 amino acids. V trimming: 3 bases; J trimming: 3 bases; junction bases outside the gene matches: 4. The germline CDR1 and CDR2 sequences are SEHNR and FQNEAQ (reference sequence). CDR3 coding DNA: TGTGCCAGCAGCTTGACAGGGGGCCGGGACTATGGCTACACCTTC. Translating it yields CASSLTGGRDYGYTF. Combining the CDR3 with reference TRBV7-9 and TRBJ1-2 gives the whole variable domain DTGVSQNPRHKITKRGQNVTFRCDPISEHNRLYWYRQTLGQGPEFLTYFQNEAQLEKSRLLSDRFSAERPKGSFSTLEIQRTEQGDSAMYLCASSLTGGRDYGYTFGSGTRLTVV.

The chain joins TRBV6-1 to TRBJ2-1, with 9 bases identical to TRBD2. With V trimmed by 2 bases and J by 3 bases, 2 bases remained unmatched. The germline V gene has CDR1 MNHNS and CDR2 SASEGT. This CDR3 region has 15 residues. The CDR3 region has the DNA TGTGCCAGCAGTGAATTTAGCGGGGGCTACAATGAGCAGTTCTTC. Amino acids: CASSEFSGGYNEQFF.

This clonotype was observed at least ten times. The V call is TRBV12-3 or TRBV12-4, the J call TRBJ1-4, with 9 bases identical to TRBD1. This CDR3 comprises 14 residues. The V gene end was trimmed by 6 bases and the J gene end by 5 bases; junction bases not matched to a gene: 4. The CDR3 protein is CASSRTGENEKLFF. The CDR3 nucleotides are TGTGCCAGCAGCCGGACAGGGGAGAATGAAAAACTGTTTTTT.

This clonotype was detected only a few times. V gene TRBV10-3 combines with J gene TRBJ2-3; D uncertain. Trimming removed 8 bases at V and 4 bases at J, with 13 bases between. The CDR3 spans 13 residues. Germline lookup yields CDR1 ENHRY and CDR2 SYGVKD. The chain's CDR3 is CAIRLGGSDTQYF. The CDR3 nucleotides read TGTGCCATCCGGTTAGGCGGTTCAGATACGCAGTATTTT.

On this clonotype: It is likely a read error, because the conserved phenylalanine at the end of the CDR3 is missing. V and J are TRBV28 and TRBJ1-5; TRBD1 is a possible D gene (6 bases). The CDR3 runs to 15 residues. The V end lost 5 bases, the J end lost 1 base, and 12 bases lay between the germline ends. Germline V gene sequence: CDR1 MDHEN, CDR2 SYDVKM. DNA of the CDR3: TGTGCCAGCAGTAGCGACAGGAGGAGCAATCAGCCCCAGCATGTT. It encodes CASSSDRRSNQPQHV.

The V call is TRBV6-1, the J call TRBJ1-3; D is undetermined. Germline V lookup: CDR1 MNHNS, CDR2 SASEGT. The CDR3 is 14 amino acids. V lost 7 bases, J lost 0 bases, and 10 bases lay in between. The CDR3 nucleotides read TGTGCCAGCAAGCTCCAGGACTCTGGAAACACCATATATTTT. Its protein product is CASKLQDSGNTIYF.

Only a few counts were recorded for this clonotype. In DNA form, the CDR3 reads TGTGCCAGCAGCGCTCACCCTCGAAAAGGGTGGGTTGAGACGCAGTATTTT. Amino acids: CASSAHPRKGWVETQYF. The chain combines TRBV9 with TRBJ2-3, with unresolved D. The CDR3 is made up of 17 amino acids. Germline V lookup: CDR1 SGDLS, CDR2 YYNGEE. The germline V and J ends were trimmed by 3 bases and 9 bases, with 26 bases remaining between them.

The rearrangement joins TRBV19 to TRBJ2-3; D possibly matches TRBD1 or TRBD2 (5 bases each). Germline V lookup: CDR1 LNHDA, CDR2 SQIVND (reference sequence). CDR3 length equals 16 residues. The germline V and J ends were trimmed by 3 bases and 0 bases, with 13 bases remaining between them. CDR3 DNA sequence: TGTGCCAGTAGTATCGGTTTGGGACGGAGCACAGATACGCAGTATTTT. Translating it yields CASSIGLGRSTDTQYF.